This is a list of T cell receptor beta chains from one sample in a study of coeliac disease. Some clones are missing from TCRdb's copy, which holds only in-frame ones; the method was immunoSEQ multiplex PCR. The table records 6,000 to 8,000 clones, around two thirds of them present only once. Sequenced material: lamina propria lymphocytes from the gut. The receptors here all came from a young man with celiac disease. Both conserved end residues are part of each CDR3. A D gene is named only where the DNA matches it firmly. Some rows have no size entry. The others give once, few or many, or a class for an expanded clone.

d_call | j_call | clone_size | v_call | cdr3_nt | cdr3_aa
NA | TRBJ2-7 | NA | TRBV7-9 | TGTGCCAGCAGCTTAGCAATAGAGCCCTACGAGCAGTACTTC | CASSLAIEPYEQYF
NA | TRBJ2-1 | NA | TRBV7-8 | TGTGCCAGCAGCTCGGTGGGAGTTAATGAGCAGTTCTTC | CASSSVGVNEQFF
NA | TRBJ1-3 | NA | TRBV11-2 | TGTGCCAGCCACTCGGGGGTTTCTGGAAACACCATATATTTT | CASHSGVSGNTIYF
TRBD2 | TRBJ2-5 | NA | TRBV6-5 | TGTGCCAGCAGTTTCACTAGCGGGGGGGCGTGGGAGCAGTACTTC | CASSFTSGGAWEQYF
TRBD2 | TRBJ2-2 | NA | TRBV7-9 | TGTGCCAGCAGCCGCCCGACTCGACTAGCTCAGACCGGGGAGCTGTTTTTT | CASSRPTRLAQTGELFF
TRBD1 | TRBJ2-7 | NA | TRBV5-6 | TGTGCCAGCAGCCAGGACAGGGTGCCTGAGCAGTACTTC | CASSQDRVPEQYF
NA | TRBJ2-7 | NA | TRBV19 | TGTGCCAGTAGTATTTACGGGAAAGATGTCTACGAGCAGTACTTC | CASSIYGKDVYEQYF
NA | TRBJ1-5 | NA | TRBV21-1 | TGTGCCAGCAGCCGCACAGTGCTACATTGGCATCATCAGCCCCAGCATTTT | CASSRTVLHWHHQPQHF
NA | TRBJ2-5 | NA | TRBV12-2 | TGTGCAAGTCGCTTAGCCCAGCAAGAGACCCAGTACTTC | CASRLAQQETQYF
NA | TRBJ2-1 | once | TRBV19 | TGTGCCAGTAGTAGGGGGACTGACACGCATGAGCAGTTCTTC | CASSRGTDTHEQFF
TRBD2 | TRBJ2-1 | NA | TRBV4-2 | TGTGCCAGCAGCCACCCCAGGACTAGCTCCTACAATGAGCAGTTCTTC | CASSHPRTSSYNEQFF